What follows are 13 T cell receptor beta chains derived from one specimen sequenced in a study of blood T cell repertoires in COVID-19. Data came from immunoSEQ multiplex PCR; TCRdb stores just in-frame clones and leaves some out. The sample comprises some 76,000 clones, about nine tenths of which are singletons, and 11% rests with the top ten. Sequenced sample: peripheral blood. These TCRs come from a woman under 30 with acute or convalescent COVID-19.

This chain connects TRBV9 to TRBJ1-2; 7 bases are shared with TRBD1. Looked up from germline, CDR1 is SGDLS and CDR2 is YYNGEE. Unmatched junction bases numbered 11, after V lost 0 bases and J lost 6 bases. The CDR3 has 16 amino acids. The DNA for the CDR3 is TGTGCCAGCAGCGTAGATCGAAGGGGGCGCGTGGATGGCTACACCTTC. Residues: CASSVDRRGRVDGYTF.

The chain links TRBV4-1 to TRBJ2-1; 11 bases are shared with TRBD1. There are 15 residues in the CDR3. Germline lookup yields CDR1 MGHRA and CDR2 YSYEKL. V was clipped by 3 bases and J by 2 bases; unmatched bases: 0. The CDR3 sequence: CASSQGQGAYNEQFF. In nucleotides, the CDR3 is TGCGCCAGCAGCCAGGGACAGGGGGCCTACAATGAGCAGTTCTTC.

The chain has TRBV2 and TRBJ1-1, with a tentative D call TRBD1 (6 bases). The length of the CDR3 is 16 residues. The V gene lost 2 bases and the J gene lost 4 bases, with 17 bases spanning the gap. Germline CDR1 reads SNHLY; CDR2 reads FYNNEI. As DNA, the CDR3 is TGTGCCAGCAGTGAATCTTACAACAGGGCAGGCACTGAAGCTTTCTTT. Translation gives CASSESYNRAGTEAFF.

CDR3 in amino acids: CAWSVFSSPLHF. CDR3 nucleotide sequence: TGTGCCTGGAGTGTATTCTCTTCACCCCTCCACTTT. The V call is TRBV30, the J call TRBJ1-6; D call uncertain. Germline V gene data show CDR1 as GTSNPN and CDR2 as SVGIG (reference sequence). V lost 0 bases, J lost 9 bases, and 6 bases lay in between. The CDR3 length is 12 residues.

CDR3: CASRGQGGAYNEQFF. CDR3 sequence (DNA): TGTGCCAGCAGGGGACAGGGCGGGGCCTACAATGAGCAGTTCTTC. This chain links TRBV2 with TRBJ2-1; 9 bases align to TRBD1. This CDR3 spans 15 amino acids. In germline, CDR1 is SNHLY, CDR2 FYNNEI. The V gene end was trimmed by 6 bases and the J gene end by 2 bases; junction bases not matched to a gene: 5. Full variable domain (missing parts from reference TRBV2 and TRBJ2-1): EPEVTQTPSHQVTQMGQEVILRCVPISNHLYFYWYRQILGQKVEFLVSFYNNEISEKSEIFDDQFSVERPDGSNFTLKIRSTKLEDSAMYFCASRGQGGAYNEQFFGPGTRLTVL.

V usage is TRBV7-8 and J usage is TRBJ2-3, with a weak D call TRBD1 (5 bases). The CDR3 runs to 16 residues. The V gene lost 5 bases and the J gene lost 0 bases, with 15 bases spanning the gap. CDR1 SGHVS and CDR2 FQNEAQ come from the germline V gene. The chain's CDR3 is CASSLFDSISTDTQYF. DNA for the CDR3: TGTGCCAGCAGCCTGTTTGACAGTATCAGCACAGATACGCAGTATTTT.

This chain joins TRBV9 and TRBJ2-1; the D gene is possibly TRBD1 (6 bases). Germline V lookup: CDR1 SGDLS, CDR2 YYNGEE. The CDR3 runs 14 residues. Trimming left V 2 bases short and J 7 bases short, with 13 bases between. CDR3 coding DNA: TGTGCCAGCAGCGTCGGGACATATGGGAATGAGCAGTTCTTC. Protein product: CASSVGTYGNEQFF.

The chain links TRBV25-1 to TRBJ2-5, with 11 bases fitting TRBD2. V was pared by 7 bases and J by 6 bases, with 13 bases of the junction left unmatched. Germline loops: CDR1 MGHDK, CDR2 SYGVNS. The CDR3 spans 16 residues. CDR3 DNA: TGTGCCAGCAAATGGCCGACTAGCGGGGAGAGTAAGACCCAGTACTTC. As protein: CASKWPTSGESKTQYF. Looking up the rest from reference TRBV25-1 and TRBJ2-5 gives the full variable domain: EADIYQTPRYLVIGTGKKITLECSQTMGHDKMYWYQQDPGMELHLIHYSYGVNSTEKGDLSSESTVSRIRTEHFPLTLESARPSHTSQYLCASKWPTSGESKTQYFGPGTRLLVL.

The chain carries TRBV20-1 and TRBJ2-1; 8 nucleotides align to TRBD2. Losses at the gene ends were 3 bases for V and 4 bases for J; bases not matched to a gene: 11. Per the germline V gene, CDR1 is DFQATT and CDR2 is SNEGSKA (reference sequence). The CDR3 length is 16 residues. The CDR3 DNA reads TGCAGTGCTAGTGGACGGTCGGGGGGGAGTTACAATGAGCAGTTCTTC. The encoded protein is CSASGRSGGSYNEQFF.

The chain combines TRBV9 with TRBJ1-1; tentatively, D is TRBD1 (5 bases). There are 15 residues in the CDR3. V dropped 0 bases and J dropped 0 bases, with 9 bases sitting between them. CDR1 is SGDLS and CDR2 is YYNGEE in the germline V gene. The CDR3 DNA follows: TGTGCCAGCAGCGTAGGCTGGGACTTGAACACTGAAGCTTTCTTT. This encodes CASSVGWDLNTEAFF. Based on the CDR3 plus reference TRBV9 and TRBJ1-1, the full variable domain is DSGVTQTPKHLITATGQRVTLRCSPRSGDLSVYWYQQSLDQGLQFLIQYYNGEERAKGNILERFSAQQFPDLHSELNLSSLELGDSALYFCASSVGWDLNTEAFFGQGTRLTVV.

This clone was seen once. This chain uses TRBV11-2 with TRBJ2-6, with TRBD1 matching over 10 bases. J lost 4 bases, V lost 5 bases, and 5 bases had no gene match. This CDR3 contains 16 residues. Germline loops: CDR1 SGHAT, CDR2 FQNNGV. DNA for the CDR3: TGTGCCAGCAGCCCAGGGACAGGGGTCGGGGCCAACGTCCTGACTTTC. Amino acids: CASSPGTGVGANVLTF.

This sequence joins TRBV6-2 or TRBV6-3 and TRBJ1-5, with 10 positions matching TRBD1. Per germline, CDR1 MNHEY and CDR2 SVGEGT. This CDR3 region has 16 residues. V shed 1 base, J shed 0 bases, and the junction held 0 bases outside the gene matches. Here the CDR3 reads CASSYWDRGSNQPQHF. The CDR3 nucleotides read TGTGCCAGCAGTTACTGGGACAGGGGTAGCAATCAGCCCCAGCATTTT.

The gene calls are TRBV19 and TRBJ1-5, with D possibly being TRBD1 (6 bases). This CDR3 comprises 13 residues. Germline V gene lookup returns CDR1 LNHDA and CDR2 SQIVND (reference sequence). V was clipped by 7 bases and J by 6 bases, with 13 bases between them. The CDR3 bases are TGTGCCAGTACCGTGCCAGGGGTTCAGCCCCAGCATTTT. This gives the protein CASTVPGVQPQHF.